This TCR beta chain was observed in a study of cytomegalovirus exposure and HLA in healthy donors. In the PCR, 60 Vbeta and 13 Jbeta primers were used. Assay used: immunoSEQ multiplex PCR; TCRdb lists only in-frame clones, some missing. The sample has 160,000 or so clones, 80% seen once; the top ten hold approximately 8.7%. Germline loops: CDR1 GTSNPN, CDR2 SVGIG (reference sequence). V gave up 6 bases and J gave up 1 base, with 12 bases separating them. This CDR3 contains 13 residues. The sequence came from a man in his late teens or twenties in good health and CMV-seropositive. The source material was PBMCs. The chain is built from TRBV30 and TRBJ1-1; D might be TRBD1 (6 bases). DNA of the CDR3: TGTGCCTGCGCCGGACAGTCGAACACTGAAGCTTTCTTT. The encoded protein is CACAGQSNTEAFF.